A selection of T cell receptor beta chains follows, all from one sample in a study of shared clonotypes between healthy human individuals. Clones were sequenced by immunoSEQ multiplex PCR, and TCRdb holds only the in-frame ones, with some missing. The sample holds around 2.5 million clones, 90% to 95% seen once. Sequenced sample: naive CD4+ T cells from PBMCs. Every receptor here comes from a man between 18 and 35 years old in good health. Some clones in this sample may be carry-over from other donors' samples. The CDR3 runs from the conserved cysteine through the conserved F or W. A D gene is named only where the DNA matches it firmly. Not every row has a clone size; where given, it reads once, few, many or a size class.

V	J	D	size	DNA	CDR3
TRBV28	TRBJ2-7	.	.	TGTGCCAGCCTGGGGGTTAACTACGAGCAGTACTTC	CASLGVNYEQYF
TRBV9	TRBJ2-3	TRBD2	once	TGTGCCAGCAGCGTCGGACTAGCGGGAGATACGCAGTATTTT	CASSVGLAGDTQYF
TRBV7-2	TRBJ2-1	TRBD1	.	TGTGCCAGCAGCTTAACAGGGGGAGGTTATAATGAGCAGTTCTTC	CASSLTGGGYNEQFF
TRBV5-4	TRBJ2-3	.	.	TGTGCCAGCACCACGACAGGAGGACTAGGCACAGATACGCAGTATTTT	CASTTTGGLGTDTQYF
TRBV11-2	TRBJ2-7	.	once	TGTGCCAGCAGCCATCAAGGCAACTCCTACGAGCAGTACTTC	CASSHQGNSYEQYF
TRBV27	TRBJ2-7	.	.	TGTGCCAGCAGTTTGGGGGACTCCTACGAGCAGTACTTC	CASSLGDSYEQYF
TRBV2	TRBJ1-2	TRBD1	.	TGTGCCAGCTCGATTACTCCCGACAGGGCCTATGGCTACACCTTC	CASSITPDRAYGYTF
TRBV14	TRBJ2-1	TRBD2	.	TGTGCCAGCAGCGTTCGACCGGGACTAGCGCAGGATGAGCAGTTCTTC	CASSVRPGLAQDEQFF
TRBV5-1	TRBJ1-4	.	.	TGCGCCAGCAGCTTGGAAGGGGTGGCGGATGAAAAACTGTTTTTT	CASSLEGVADEKLFF
TRBV30	TRBJ2-5	TRBD1	.	TGTGCCTGGAGTGTACAGGGGCTGGTGGGAGAGACCCAGTACTTC	CAWSVQGLVGETQYF
TRBV6-1	TRBJ1-5	.	.	TGTGCCAGTCTACAGGGCCCCGATCAGCCCCAGCATTTT	CASLQGPDQPQHF
TRBV5-1	TRBJ2-7	TRBD2	once	TGCGCCAGCAGCCCTATAGCGGGAGCCCCCTACGAGCAGTACTTC	CASSPIAGAPYEQYF
TRBV6-5	TRBJ2-5	TRBD2	once	TGTGCCAGCAGTAGGACTAGCGGGAGACGGGCGACCCAGTACTTC	CASSRTSGRRATQYF
TRBV7-6	TRBJ2-5	.	.	TGTGCCAGCAGCGATGGGCAAGAGACCCAGTACTTC	CASSDGQETQYF
TRBV4-3	TRBJ2-7	TRBD2	.	TGCGCCAGCAGCCGGGTAGCCGGGAGGGTCCCCTACGAGCAGTACTTC	CASSRVAGRVPYEQYF
TRBV15	TRBJ1-5	.	.	TGTGCCACCAGCAGGGAGAAGGGGAGTCAGCCCCAGCATTTT	CATSREKGSQPQHF
TRBV25-1	TRBJ2-7	.	.	TGTGCCAGCAGTGAGCCCGGGACTTTATCCTACGAGCAGTACTTC	CASSEPGTLSYEQYF
TRBV9	TRBJ1-5	.	.	TGTGCCAGCAGCGTGGAGGGGGTTAGCAATCAGCCCCAGCATTTT	CASSVEGVSNQPQHF
TRBV7-2	TRBJ1-1	.	.	TGTGCCAGCAGCTTATTGGGGTCGGTCACTGAAGCTTTCTTT	CASSLLGSVTEAFF
TRBV10-3	TRBJ1-5	TRBD1	.	TGTGCCATCAGCCCGACAGGGGATCAGCCCCAGCATTTT	CAISPTGDQPQHF
TRBV11-3	TRBJ1-1	TRBD1	.	TGTGCCAGCAGCTTAGATGGGACAGGGACTGAAGCTTTCTTT	CASSLDGTGTEAFF
TRBV5-4	TRBJ2-3	TRBD1	.	TGTGCCAGCAGCTCTGCAGGTTGGCAGGGGGCCGATACGCAGTATTTT	CASSSAGWQGADTQYF
TRBV28	TRBJ1-3	TRBD1	.	TGTGCCAGCAGTGGAGACAGGGGGCCCTCTGGAAACACCATATATTTT	CASSGDRGPSGNTIYF
TRBV18	TRBJ2-5	.	.	TGTGCCAGCTCACCACCGGACAGTGGGGCAGAGACCCAGTACTTC	CASSPPDSGAETQYF
TRBV5-1	TRBJ2-1	.	.	TGCGCCAGCAGCTTCCGGCAGGACAGCTCCTACAATGAGCAGTTCTTC	CASSFRQDSSYNEQFF
TRBV21-1	TRBJ2-7	.	.	TGTGCCAGCAGCAAAGACGGGCGGGAGGTGCGTGAGCAGTACTTC	CASSKDGREVREQYF
TRBV4-1	TRBJ1-2	TRBD1	.	TGCGCCAGCAGGAGGACAGGGGAAGGTGGCTACACCTTC	CASRRTGEGGYTF
TRBV4-2	TRBJ2-3	TRBD2	.	TGTGCCAGCAGCCCTCGGGGGAGGGACACAGATACGCAGTATTTT	CASSPRGRDTDTQYF
TRBV15	TRBJ1-1	TRBD1	.	TGTGCCACCAGCAGAGAGAGTTTAGGGAACAGGGGGCGGAACACTGAAGCTTTCTTT	CATSRESLGNRGRNTEAFF
TRBV27	TRBJ1-4	.	.	TGTGCCAGCAGTCCAAGGGAGGGCGAAAAACTGTTTTTT	CASSPREGEKLFF
TRBV11-3	TRBJ2-3	.	.	TGTGCCAGCAGCCTCGACCCCAGCGCAGATACGCAGTATTTT	CASSLDPSADTQYF
TRBV2	TRBJ2-1	.	.	TGTGCCAGCAGGGTTCGTGAGCAGTTCTTC	CASRVREQFF
TRBV7-3	TRBJ2-1	.	.	TGTGCCAGCAGCTTAGGGACATCTTCCTACAATGAGCAGTTCTTC	CASSLGTSSYNEQFF
TRBV7-2	TRBJ2-2	.	once	TGTGCCAGCAGACCTTGGGGGGCCAACACCGGGGAGCTGTTTTTT	CASRPWGANTGELFF
TRBV20-1	TRBJ1-1	TRBD1	.	TGCAGTGCGGTGGGACAGGACAAACTCTTT	CSAVGQDKLF
TRBV28	TRBJ1-5	.	.	TGTGCCAGCAGCGCTAGGACTCGGGCGGTTTGGCAGCCCCAGCATTTT	CASSARTRAVWQPQHF
TRBV10-2	TRBJ2-5	TRBD2	.	TGCGCCAGCAATGGGGGAGGGAATGTTGAGACCCAGTACTTC	CASNGGGNVETQYF
TRBV5-1	TRBJ2-7	.	.	TGCGCCAGCAGCAATGCACAATACGAGCAGTACTTC	CASSNAQYEQYF
TRBV28	TRBJ2-7	.	.	TGTGCCAGCAGTTCCCCGGGGGACCAGGAGCAGTACTTC	CASSSPGDQEQYF
TRBV2	TRBJ1-5	.	few	TGTGCCAGCAGTGATGGGGGGAATCAGCCCCAGCATTTT	CASSDGGNQPQHF
TRBV10-3	TRBJ1-1	TRBD1	.	TGTGCCATCAGTGAGTCGACGCGGGGGGACAGTGAAGCTTTCTTT	CAISESTRGDSEAFF
TRBV28	TRBJ1-2	.	.	TGTGCCAGCAGGCGAGACATGAGCTATGGCTACACCTTC	CASRRDMSYGYTF
TRBV27	TRBJ1-2	.	.	TGTGCCAGCAGTTTGCGCTGGGCGGCTGGCTACACCTTC	CASSLRWAAGYTF
TRBV7-7	TRBJ2-7	TRBD1	.	TGTGCCAGCAGCATCGACAGGGATCGCGAGCAGTACTTC	CASSIDRDREQYF
TRBV28	TRBJ2-1	.	.	TGTGCCAGCACCTATTCGACAGGCGTCTCCTACAATGAGCAGTTCTTC	CASTYSTGVSYNEQFF
TRBV30	TRBJ2-7	TRBD2	.	TGTGCCTGGAGTGTCGGGGGGACCTACGAGCAGTACTTC	CAWSVGGTYEQYF
TRBV11-3	TRBJ2-2	TRBD2	.	TGTGCCAGCAGCTCTGGACTAGGGGCGAACACCGGGGAGCTGTTTTTT	CASSSGLGANTGELFF
TRBV5-1	TRBJ1-4	.	.	TGCGCCAGCAGCTTGGAAGGCGGTGAAAAACTGTTTTTT	CASSLEGGEKLFF
TRBV28	TRBJ2-5	.	.	TGTGCCAGCAGTCCACATTCAGAGACCCAGTACTTC	CASSPHSETQYF